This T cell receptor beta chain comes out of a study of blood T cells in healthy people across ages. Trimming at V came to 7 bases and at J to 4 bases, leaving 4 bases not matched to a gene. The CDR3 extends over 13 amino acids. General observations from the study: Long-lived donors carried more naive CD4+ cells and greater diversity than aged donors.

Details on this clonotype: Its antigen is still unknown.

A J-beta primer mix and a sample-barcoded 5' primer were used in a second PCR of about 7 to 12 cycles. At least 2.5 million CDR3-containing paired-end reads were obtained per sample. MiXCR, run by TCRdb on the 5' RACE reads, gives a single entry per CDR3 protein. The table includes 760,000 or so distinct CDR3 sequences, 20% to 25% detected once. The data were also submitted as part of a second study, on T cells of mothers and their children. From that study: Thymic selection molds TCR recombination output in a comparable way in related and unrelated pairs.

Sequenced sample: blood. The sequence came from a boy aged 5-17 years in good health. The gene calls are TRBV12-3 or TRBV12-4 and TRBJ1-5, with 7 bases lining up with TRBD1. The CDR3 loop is CASMLRGNQPQHF. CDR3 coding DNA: TGTGCCAGCATGCTCAGGGGGAATCAGCCCCAGCATTTT.